The next 4 T cell receptor beta chains were all read from a single sample in a study of human T cells and chemical hapten exposure. TCRdb re-derived calls from the RACE reads in MiXCR, one entry per CDR3 protein. Of 80,000 to 100,000 distinct CDR3 sequences listed, about 9.3% are singletons. As to time point: patch test 2, 6 weeks after DPC sensitization. The treatment was: therapeutic diphenylcyclopropenone sensitization with weekly scalp DPC. The material was whole blood, obtained in connection with sensitization to the hapten diphenylcyclopropenone (DPC). The receptor set was obtained from a middle-aged woman with alopecia areata. Some clones in this sample may be carry-over from other donors' samples.

This clonotype came up many times. The rearrangement links TRBV3-1 to TRBJ2-4; no reliable D call. Per the germline V gene, CDR1 is LGHDT and CDR2 is YNNKEL (reference sequence). Trimming stripped 1 base from V and 0 bases from J, with 10 bases between. The CDR3 is 16 amino acids. The CDR3 DNA reads TGTGCCAGCAGCCAAGCCGGCAGGCTAGCCAAAAACATTCAGTACTTC. Protein: CASSQAGRLAKNIQYF.

The rearrangement uses TRBV18 and TRBJ1-2, with D unresolved. Trimming stripped 2 bases from V and 0 bases from J, with 10 bases between. CDR1 and CDR2 (germline): KGHSH, LQKENI. The length of the CDR3 is 15 residues. CDR3 sequence (DNA): TGTGCCAGCTCACCAGTTCCAGATCCTAACTATGGCTACACCTTC. Translation gives CASSPVPDPNYGYTF.

This clonotype was found a few times. One end of the junction does not line up with germline, which may come from a read error. The chain recombines TRBV7-3 with TRBJ2-1, with 7 bases identical to TRBD2. Germline values: CDR1 SGHTA, CDR2 FQGTGA. CDR3 size: 16 residues. The CDR3 loop is CASSVTPWAGENEQFF. CDR3 nucleotide sequence: TGTGCCAGCAGCGTAACCCCGTGGGCGGGAGAGAATGAGCAGTTCTTC.

This clonotype was counted ten times or more. The chain employs TRBV7-2 and TRBJ2-3; 10 bases match TRBD2. J lost 6 bases, V lost 0 bases, and 6 bases had no gene match. The V gene's germline CDR1 is SGHTA and CDR2 FQGNSA. The CDR3 runs to 16 residues. CDR3 DNA sequence: TGTGCCAGCAGCTTAGCCCTAGCGGGAGTGTCGGATACGCAGTATTTT. This codes for CASSLALAGVSDTQYF.